One and the same sample provided the 30 T cell receptor beta chains below, sequenced in a study of CD8 T cells in ankylosing spondylitis. Via MiXCR, TCRdb re-called the 5' RACE reads, giving one row per CDR3 protein. Of tens of thousands of distinct CDR3 sequences in the sample, around 27% were seen once. Sequenced material: blood, either unsorted or a sorted T cell fraction (not recorded which). The origin of the receptors is a male donor with ankylosing spondylitis or in good health (not recorded which).

This clonotype was counted at least ten times. The chain is built from TRBV3-1 and TRBJ2-3; D call uncertain. This CDR3 is built from 12 residues. V gave up 1 base and J gave up 5 bases, with 4 bases separating them. Looked up from germline, CDR1 is LGHDT and CDR2 is YNNKEL (reference sequence). CDR3 residues: CASSQGVDTQYF. The CDR3 nucleotides read TGTGCCAGCAGCCAAGGCGTAGATACGCAGTATTTT.

Only a few counts were recorded for this clonotype. The V call is TRBV20-1, the J call TRBJ1-4; 9 bases agree with TRBD1. The germline gives CDR1 DFQATT, CDR2 SNEGSKA (reference sequence). The CDR3 extends over 15 amino acids. V gave up 2 bases and J gave up 8 bases; unmatched junction bases: 9. CDR3 sequence reads: CSARPTGTGREKLFF. The CDR3 DNA reads TGCAGTGCTAGACCAACCGGGACAGGGAGAGAAAAACTGTTTTTT.

This chain joins TRBV20-1 and TRBJ2-2; TRBD2 agrees at 8 bases. Germline values: CDR1 DFQATT, CDR2 SNEGSKA (reference sequence). The CDR3 loop spans 14 amino acids. In DNA form, the CDR3 reads TGCAGCGACCACGGGGGGGCAAAAACCGGGGAGCTGTTTTTT. It specifies CSDHGGAKTGELFF.

This clonotype turned up a few times. The rearrangement links TRBV29-1 to TRBJ2-3; D is unresolved. Trimming took off 6 bases at V and 8 bases at J, with 18 bases between the two ends. This CDR3 contains 13 residues. Germline CDR1 reads SQVTM; CDR2 reads ANQGSEA. CDR3 coding DNA: TGCAGCGTGACTCCCCGAGGCCGAAGTACGCAGTATTTT. Its protein product is CSVTPRGRSTQYF.

This clonotype came up many times. The CDR3 DNA follows: TGTGCCAGCAGCAATCGCGGCGGGAGGGCCGGGGAGCTGTTTTTT. Translated, it gives CASSNRGGRAGELFF. The chain couples TRBV7-6 to TRBJ2-2; 9 bases align to TRBD2. V shed 5 bases, J shed 6 bases, and the junction held 7 bases outside the gene matches. This CDR3 has 15 residues. Germline V gene data show CDR1 as SGHVS and CDR2 as FNYEAQ.

The table lists this clonotype with a few counts. V gene TRBV19 combines with J gene TRBJ1-5, with TRBD1 as a possible D gene (5 bases). Trimming took 7 bases from V and 3 from J, leaving 10 bases between them. Per the germline V gene, CDR1 is LNHDA and CDR2 is SQIVND (reference sequence). The CDR3 has 13 residues. The CDR3 region is CASMGQINQPQHF. The CDR3 coding sequence is TGTGCCAGTATGGGGCAGATCAATCAGCCCCAGCATTTT.

There are a few counts of this clonotype. In nucleotides, the CDR3 is TGCAGTGCTAGTCCAGGCAGCTCTGGGGCCAACGTCCTGACTTTC. Translation gives CSASPGSSGANVLTF. V and J are TRBV20-1 and TRBJ2-6; D remains unclear. The CDR3 loop spans 15 amino acids. Trimming left V 3 bases short and J 0 bases short, with 9 bases between. CDR1 and CDR2 (germline): DFQATT, SNEGSKA (reference sequence).

This rearrangement joins TRBV20-1 to TRBJ1-5; the D is unclear. Trimming stripped 6 bases from V and 2 bases from J, with 14 bases between. This CDR3 is 14 amino acids long. Germline V gives CDR1 DFQATT, CDR2 SNEGSKA (reference sequence). The DNA for the CDR3 is TGCAGTGCCCGCGAACCACTGGGCAATCAGCCCCAGCATTTT. It specifies CSAREPLGNQPQHF.

This clonotype has ten or more counts. V gene TRBV5-1 combines with J gene TRBJ2-3, with a possible D match to TRBD1 (5 bases). CDR1 is SGHRS and CDR2 is YFSETQ in the germline V gene. This CDR3 region has 15 residues. V lost 0 bases and J 2 bases, leaving 10 bases between the germline ends. CDR3 DNA sequence: TGCGCCAGCAGCTTGGATGGGGCGGACACAGATACGCAGTATTTT. Translation: CASSLDGADTDTQYF.

V is TRBV19 and J is TRBJ1-1; weak D call: TRBD1 (5 bases). This CDR3 comprises 13 residues. With 1 base removed from V and 5 bases from J, the gap between germline ends came to 8 bases. Germline V gene data show CDR1 as LNHDA and CDR2 as SQIVND (reference sequence). The CDR3 is CASSIVQETEAFF. In DNA, the CDR3 is TGTGCCAGTAGTATAGTACAGGAAACTGAAGCTTTCTTT.

The chain combines TRBV20-1 with TRBJ2-2, with D perhaps matching TRBD1 or TRBD2 (5 bases each). Germline V lookup: CDR1 DFQATT, CDR2 SNEGSKA (reference sequence). Trimming cost V 2 bases and J 0 bases, with 10 bases left between them. CDR3 length equals 15 residues. The DNA of the CDR3 is TGCAGTGCTAGATTCGAGGGGACGAACACCGGGGAGCTGTTTTTT. Translating gives CSARFEGTNTGELFF.

This clonotype occurred a few times. The chain has TRBV7-8 and TRBJ1-4, with TRBD1 identical over 7 bases. The V gene's germline CDR1 is SGHVS and CDR2 FQNEAQ. Losses at the gene ends were 7 bases for V and 11 bases for J; bases not matched to a gene: 19. CDR3 length equals 16 residues. For the CDR3, the DNA is TGTGCCAGCACCGATCGAAAGACAGGGCCACCAGGGAAACTGTTTTTT. Its translation is CASTDRKTGPPGKLFF. The complete variable domain, with remaining parts taken from reference TRBV7-8 and TRBJ1-4, reads GAGVSQSPRYKVAKRGQDVALRCDPISGHVSLFWYQQALGQGPEFLTYFQNEAQLDKSGLPSDRFFAERPEGSVSTLKIQRTQQEDSAVYLCASTDRKTGPPGKLFFGSGTQLSVL.

The V call is TRBV18, the J call TRBJ2-2; 9 positions match TRBD2. Germline V gives CDR1 KGHSH, CDR2 LQKENI. CDR3 length: 18 residues. Trimming took 5 bases from V and 4 from J; bases not matched to a gene: 14. The CDR3 DNA reads TGTGCCAGCTCAGCGTTAAATACGGAAGCGGGAGGCACCGGGGAGCTGTTTTTT. The encoded protein is CASSALNTEAGGTGELFF.

This clonotype was seen a few times. The chain recombines TRBV5-1 with TRBJ1-1, with TRBD1 matching 7 bases. This CDR3 region has 15 residues. The V segment lost 0 bases and the J segment 6 bases; nucleotides outside the gene matches: 8. Germline V lookup: CDR1 SGHRS, CDR2 YFSETQ. The CDR3 DNA is TGCGCCAGCAGCTTGGCGTCAGGGGGGTTCTCTGAAGCTTTCTTT. It yields the protein CASSLASGGFSEAFF.

This clonotype was recorded many times. The CDR3 DNA follows: TGTGCCACCAGCAGGGCCCTCGAACAGGTTGGCAATGAGCAGTTCTTC. It is translated as CATSRALEQVGNEQFF. V and J are TRBV15 and TRBJ2-1; perhaps TRBD1 as D (5 bases). This CDR3 is built from 16 residues. With 3 bases removed from V and 6 bases from J, the gap between germline ends came to 18 bases. The germline CDR1 and CDR2 sequences are LNHNV and YYDKDF (reference sequence). The whole variable domain, remainder taken from reference TRBV15 and TRBJ2-1, is DAMVIQNPRYQVTQFGKPVTLSCSQTLNHNVMYWYQQKSSQAPKLLFHYYDKDFNNEADTPDNFQSRRPNTSFCFLDIRSPGLGDTAMYLCATSRALEQVGNEQFFGPGTRLTVL.

V is TRBV7-8 and J is TRBJ1-2; D unclear. In germline, CDR1 is SGHVS, CDR2 FQNEAQ. The V gene lost 0 bases and the J gene lost 8 bases, with 22 bases spanning the gap. The CDR3 has 17 amino acids. The CDR3 reads CASSLATGTYLTRGYTF. Written as DNA, the CDR3 is TGTGCCAGCAGCTTAGCGACGGGAACCTATCTTACCCGAGGCTACACCTTC.

The chain employs TRBV29-1 and TRBJ2-1, with 7 bases aligning to TRBD1. Germline V gives CDR1 SQVTM, CDR2 ANQGSEA. J lost 10 bases, V lost 7 bases, and 7 bases had no gene match. There are 11 residues in the CDR3. The CDR3 region is CSADRAREQFF. The CDR3 coding sequence is TGCAGCGCAGACAGGGCCAGAGAGCAGTTCTTC.

The rearrangement joins TRBV6-4 to TRBJ2-1, with D perhaps TRBD1 or TRBD2 (6 bases each). V was trimmed by 2 bases and J by 5 bases, leaving 13 bases between them. The CDR3 is made up of 15 amino acids. Per germline, CDR1 MRHNA and CDR2 SNTAGT. This CDR3 is CASSDRGRGDNEQFF. CDR3 nucleotides: TGTGCCAGCAGTGACCGGGGGCGAGGTGACAATGAGCAGTTCTTC.

J is TRBJ2-1 and V is TRBV5-1, with D hard to call. Per germline, CDR1 SGHRS and CDR2 YFSETQ. This CDR3 contains 16 residues. Trimming removed 1 base from V and 0 bases from J, with 11 bases in between. Here the CDR3 reads CASSLPEQSSYNEQFF. The DNA for the CDR3 is TGCGCCAGCAGCTTGCCGGAGCAAAGCTCCTACAATGAGCAGTTCTTC. The complete variable domain, with remaining parts taken from reference TRBV5-1 and TRBJ2-1, reads KAGVTQTPRYLIKTRGQQVTLSCSPISGHRSVSWYQQTPGQGLQFLFEYFSETQRNKGNFPGRFSGRQFSNSRSEMNVSTLELGDSALYLCASSLPEQSSYNEQFFGPGTRLTVL.

The chain employs TRBV12-3 or TRBV12-4 and TRBJ1-1; D perhaps matches TRBD1 (5 bases). This CDR3 is 14 amino acids long. Trimming pared 3 bases from V and 5 bases from J, leaving 13 bases between. Written as DNA, the CDR3 is TGTGCCAGCAGTTTCATCGGGGGGTCGACTGAAGCTTTCTTT. It is translated as CASSFIGGSTEAFF.

This clonotype was detected a few times. The rearrangement joins TRBV12-3 or TRBV12-4 to TRBJ1-2; D ambiguous. CDR3 size: 15 residues. V was pared by 5 bases and J by 4 bases, with 17 bases between. The CDR3 spells CASSPTLSGGYGYTF. CDR3 DNA sequence: TGTGCCAGCAGTCCGACCCTCTCAGGTGGCTATGGCTACACCTTC.

The rearrangement links TRBV11-1 to TRBJ2-3; TRBD1 matches 8 bases. The CDR3 contains 18 residues. Germline CDR1 reads SGHAT; CDR2 reads FQDESV (reference sequence). The junction had 16 bases not matched to a gene; V was cut back by 6 bases and J by 2 bases. CDR3 region: CASRQKPGGVGSTDTQYF. The CDR3 region has the DNA TGTGCCAGCAGACAAAAGCCAGGGGGCGTCGGATCCACAGATACGCAGTATTTT. The full variable domain, completed using reference TRBV11-1 and TRBJ2-3, is EAEVAQSPRYKITEKSQAVAFWCDPISGHATLYWYRQILGQGPELLVQFQDESVVDDSQLPKDRFSAERLKGVDSTLKIQPAELGDSAMYLCASRQKPGGVGSTDTQYFGPGTRLTVL.

This clonotype was found a few times. This chain links TRBV5-1 with TRBJ1-2; TRBD1 might be the D (5 bases). The CDR3 covers 15 residues. Trimming pared 3 bases from V and 0 bases from J, leaving 12 bases between. CDR1 and CDR2 from the germline V gene are SGHRS and YFSETQ. This chain's CDR3 is CASSSETTANYGYTF. The DNA of the CDR3 is TGCGCCAGCAGCTCGGAGACGACAGCTAACTATGGCTACACCTTC.

This sequence joins TRBV2 and TRBJ2-5; D unclear. V lost 7 bases and J 4 bases, leaving 10 bases between the germline ends. Germline assignment: CDR1 SNHLY and CDR2 FYNNEI. CDR3 length: 12 amino acids. The DNA for the CDR3 is TGTGCCAGCATTCAAGGGTTAGAGACCCAGTACTTC. This sequence encodes CASIQGLETQYF.

Here the CDR3 DNA reads TGCAGCACTCGCCTACTAGCGGGAACAGATACGCAGTATTTT. It codes for CSTRLLAGTDTQYF. This chain joins TRBV29-1 and TRBJ2-3, with TRBD2 identical over 10 bases. The length of the CDR3 is 14 residues. J lost 3 bases, V lost 8 bases, and 8 bases had no gene match. Per the germline V gene, CDR1 is SQVTM and CDR2 is ANQGSEA.

The chain uses TRBV28 and TRBJ2-3; D is unresolved. This CDR3 has 12 residues. Trimming removed 6 bases from V and 5 bases from J, with 9 bases in between. Looked up from germline, CDR1 is MDHEN and CDR2 is SYDVKM. CDR3 amino acids: CASRSDGDTQYF. The CDR3 DNA follows: TGTGCCAGCAGGTCCGACGGAGATACGCAGTATTTT. Drawing the rest from reference TRBV28 and TRBJ2-3, the complete variable domain is DVKVTQSSRYLVKRTGEKVFLECVQDMDHENMFWYRQDPGLGLRLIYFSYDVKMKEKGDIPEGYSVSREKKERFSLILESASTNQTSMYLCASRSDGDTQYFGPGTRLTVL.

This clonotype was seen at least ten times. This rearrangement joins TRBV5-1 to TRBJ2-1, with D uncertain. Trimming shortened V by 5 bases and J by 6 bases, and 18 bases separated the two germline ends. The CDR3 length is 15 residues. CDR1 is SGHRS and CDR2 is YFSETQ in the germline V gene. CDR3: CASSSYSALPNEQFF. The CDR3 DNA sequence: TGCGCCAGCAGTTCCTACTCCGCCCTACCCAATGAGCAGTTCTTC.

The gene calls are TRBV6-1 and TRBJ2-1; TRBD2 is a possible D gene (7 bases). Germline lookup yields CDR1 MNHNS and CDR2 SASEGT. The CDR3 length is 14 residues. Between the trimmed V and J ends, which lost 7 bases and 4 bases, there was a span of 14 bases. The chain's CDR3 is CASNEGGGYNEQFF. CDR3 DNA sequence: TGTGCCAGCAATGAGGGAGGGGGGTACAATGAGCAGTTCTTC.

The V call is TRBV12-3 or TRBV12-4, the J call TRBJ1-1; D ambiguous. CDR3 length equals 14 residues. V was pared by 8 bases and J by 0 bases, with 13 bases between. The CDR3 sequence is CASRYSGMNTEAFF. In DNA form, the CDR3 reads TGTGCCAGCCGATATTCCGGGATGAACACTGAAGCTTTCTTT.

This clonotype was seen a few times. The genes are TRBV29-1 and TRBJ2-3; 10 bases match TRBD1. CDR1 is SQVTM, CDR2 ANQGSEA, per germline. V gave up 6 bases and J gave up 4 bases; unmatched junction bases: 4. The CDR3 contains 13 residues. The CDR3 reads CSVGTGVADTQYF. Here the CDR3 DNA reads TGCAGCGTCGGGACAGGGGTCGCAGATACGCAGTATTTT.